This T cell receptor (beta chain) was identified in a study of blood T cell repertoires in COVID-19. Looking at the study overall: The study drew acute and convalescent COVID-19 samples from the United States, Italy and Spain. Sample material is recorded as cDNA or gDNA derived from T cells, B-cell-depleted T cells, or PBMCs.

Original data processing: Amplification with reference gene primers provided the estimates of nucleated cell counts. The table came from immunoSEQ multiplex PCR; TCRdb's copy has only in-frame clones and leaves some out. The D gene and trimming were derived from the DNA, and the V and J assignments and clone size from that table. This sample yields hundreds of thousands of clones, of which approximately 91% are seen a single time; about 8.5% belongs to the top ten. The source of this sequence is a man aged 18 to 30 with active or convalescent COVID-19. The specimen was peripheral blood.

As DNA, the CDR3 is TGTGCCAGCAGCGTAGTCCCAAATGAGCAGTTCTTC. Translation: CASSVVPNEQFF. The genes are TRBV9 and TRBJ2-1, with no clear D. Germline CDR1 SGDLS, CDR2 YYNGEE. Trimming removed 0 bases at V and 7 bases at J, with 5 bases between. This CDR3 comprises 12 residues.